This entry is about one TCR beta chain. The data belong to a study of blood T cell repertoires in COVID-19. TCRdb's copy holds only in-frame clones and misses some; the assay was immunoSEQ multiplex PCR. The sample contains 65,000 to 95,000 clones, 89% of which appear only once. The length of the CDR3 is 13 residues. Germline V lookup: CDR1 SGHKS, CDR2 YYEKEE (reference sequence). V was clipped by 0 bases and J by 6 bases; unmatched bases: 0. What was sequenced was peripheral blood. The chain has TRBV5-5 and TRBJ1-2; 9 bases map to TRBD1. This TCR was sampled from a man at least 80 years old with acute or convalescent COVID-19. The CDR3 sequence: CASSLGTGDGYTF. For the CDR3, the DNA is TGTGCCAGCAGCTTGGGGACAGGGGATGGCTACACCTTC.